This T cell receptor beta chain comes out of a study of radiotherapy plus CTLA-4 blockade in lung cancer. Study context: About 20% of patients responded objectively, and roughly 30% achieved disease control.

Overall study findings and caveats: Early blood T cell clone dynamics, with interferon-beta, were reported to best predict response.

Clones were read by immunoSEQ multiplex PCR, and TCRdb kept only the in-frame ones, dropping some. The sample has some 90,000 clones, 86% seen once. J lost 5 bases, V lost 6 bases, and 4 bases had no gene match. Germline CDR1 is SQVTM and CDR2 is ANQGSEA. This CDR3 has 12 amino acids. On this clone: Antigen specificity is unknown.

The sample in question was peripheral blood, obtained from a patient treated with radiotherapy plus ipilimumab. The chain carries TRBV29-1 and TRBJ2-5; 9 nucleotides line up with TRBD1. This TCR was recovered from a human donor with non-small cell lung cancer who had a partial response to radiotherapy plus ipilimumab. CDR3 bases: TGCAGCGTGGGACAGGGTGGGGAGACCCAGTACTTC. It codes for CSVGQGGETQYF.